A single sample is the source of the 18 T cell receptor beta chains below, sequenced in a study of CD8 T cells in Susac syndrome. An input of 0.5 to 1 ug of RNA was subjected to reverse transcription using random hexamers. From the immunoSEQ multiplex PCR reads, TCRdb called clonotypes with MiXCR, one entry per CDR3 protein. The sample holds about 300,000 distinct CDR3 sequences; approximately 85% are singletons and the top ten take around 0.22%. Sequenced material: CD8+ T cells from PBMCs. These receptors were taken from a human donor with multiple sclerosis.

The chain carries TRBV2 and TRBJ2-1, with D unclear. V gave up 4 bases and J gave up 4 bases, with 5 bases separating them. Germline-derived CDR1 and CDR2 are SNHLY and FYNNEI. The CDR3 runs 12 residues. CDR3 in amino acids: CASSVVYNEQFF. The CDR3 DNA reads TGTGCCAGCAGTGTCGTATACAATGAGCAGTTCTTC.

The V and J genes are TRBV6-1 and TRBJ2-6, with D possibly matching TRBD2 (6 bases). The length of the CDR3 is 17 residues. The V and J ends lost 11 bases and 2 bases respectively, with 22 bases between them. Germline V gene data show CDR1 as MNHNS and CDR2 as SASEGT. The CDR3 bases are TGTGCCGCCTCCTCCGGGACTCCTTTAACTGGGGCCAACGTCCTGACTTTC. The encoded protein is CAASSGTPLTGANVLTF.

The CDR3 nucleotides read TGCGCCAGCAGCGCACGACAGGCTTACAATGAGCAGTTCTTC. It encodes CASSARQAYNEQFF. The chain recombines TRBV4-3 with TRBJ2-1; weak D call: TRBD1 (6 bases). The CDR3 sequence is 14 residues long. V lost 5 bases and J lost 4, with 12 bases in between. Per germline, CDR1 LGHNA and CDR2 YSLEER.

V and J are TRBV4-3 and TRBJ1-2, with 8 bases lining up with TRBD1. The CDR3 extends over 16 amino acids. Germline CDR1 is LGHNA and CDR2 is YSLEER. V shed 4 bases and J 7 bases; nucleotides not matched to a gene: 14. DNA of the CDR3: TGCGCCAGCAGCCCGATCACGGCAGGGGGCAGAGGTGGCTACACCTTC. It encodes CASSPITAGGRGGYTF.

This chain connects TRBV18 to TRBJ1-1; tentative D call: TRBD1 (5 bases). V was shortened by 6 bases and J by 0 bases, with 17 bases between the two germline ends. Germline V gene data show CDR1 as KGHSH and CDR2 as LQKENI. The CDR3 has 16 amino acids. The CDR3 bases are TGTGCCAGCTCCGCCAGGGAGACAGCATTGAACACTGAAGCTTTCTTT. It translates to CASSARETALNTEAFF.

The rearrangement uses TRBV12-3 or TRBV12-4 and TRBJ2-1, with 9 bases lining up with TRBD2. With 3 bases clipped from V and 4 bases from J, the junction kept 10 bases outside the gene matches. The CDR3 contains 17 residues. CDR3 sequence (DNA): TGTGCCAGCAGTTTTAAGAGCGGGAGGACCATTTACAATGAGCAGTTCTTC. Encoded protein: CASSFKSGRTIYNEQFF.

This chain joins TRBV5-1 and TRBJ2-2; 11 positions agree with TRBD1. In germline, CDR1 is SGHRS, CDR2 YFSETQ. Trimming removed 4 bases from V and 6 bases from J; junction bases left unmatched: 11. The CDR3 runs to 17 residues. Here the CDR3 reads CASSPPRTGGASGELFF. The CDR3 bases are TGCGCCAGCAGCCCGCCTAGGACAGGGGGCGCCTCCGGGGAGCTGTTTTTT. Using reference TRBV5-1 and TRBJ2-2 for the parts outside the CDR3, the full variable domain is KAGVTQTPRYLIKTRGQQVTLSCSPISGHRSVSWYQQTPGQGLQFLFEYFSETQRNKGNFPGRFSGRQFSNSRSEMNVSTLELGDSALYLCASSPPRTGGASGELFFGEGSRLTVL.

The chain links TRBV4-3 to TRBJ2-2, with a tentative D call TRBD2 (6 bases). This CDR3 contains 16 residues. In germline, CDR1 is LGHNA, CDR2 YSLEER. Trimming stripped 0 bases from V and 7 bases from J, with 15 bases between. The CDR3 DNA reads TGCGCCAGCAGCCAAGACGGGGTTGGGGGGATCGGGGAGCTGTTTTTT. As protein: CASSQDGVGGIGELFF.

The rearrangement links TRBV19 to TRBJ2-1, with 11 bases that match TRBD2. The V segment lost 5 bases and the J segment 3 bases; nucleotides outside the gene matches: 6. This CDR3 has 16 residues. The germline V gene has CDR1 LNHDA and CDR2 SQIVND (reference sequence). Here the CDR3 DNA reads TGTGCCAGTAGTCCCATAGCGGGGGGGTTCTACAATGAGCAGTTCTTC. This sequence encodes CASSPIAGGFYNEQFF.

V and J are TRBV13 and TRBJ2-1; D is ambiguous. CDR3 length equals 13 residues. Germline CDR1 reads PRHDT; CDR2 reads FYEKMQ (reference sequence). Trimming left V 5 bases short and J 6 bases short, with 11 bases between. This CDR3 reads CASSQGPLNEQFF. In DNA form, the CDR3 reads TGTGCCAGCAGCCAAGGACCCCTCAATGAGCAGTTCTTC.

This chain links TRBV4-3 with TRBJ1-2; no clear D gene. This CDR3 comprises 16 residues. Trimming cost V 0 bases and J 9 bases, with 20 bases left between them. Per the germline V gene, CDR1 is LGHNA and CDR2 is YSLEER. DNA of the CDR3: TGCGCCAGCAGCCAAGATCAACGGCTGGGCCTTCAGAGCTACACCTTC. Its translation is CASSQDQRLGLQSYTF.

V usage is TRBV11-2 and J usage is TRBJ2-7; 9 bases line up with TRBD2. Germline loops: CDR1 SGHAT, CDR2 FQNNGV. CDR3 length: 15 residues. The junction had 11 bases not matched to a gene; V was cut back by 5 bases and J by 6 bases. The CDR3 loop reads CASSGLAGGPIEQYF. DNA for the CDR3: TGTGCCAGCAGCGGATTGGCGGGAGGGCCGATCGAGCAGTACTTC. The complete variable domain, with remaining parts taken from reference TRBV11-2 and TRBJ2-7, reads EAGVAQSPRYKIIEKRQSVAFWCNPISGHATLYWYQQILGQGPKLLIQFQNNGVVDDSQLPKDRFSAERLKGVDSTLKIQPAKLEDSAVYLCASSGLAGGPIEQYFGPGTRLTVT.

This chain joins TRBV27 and TRBJ2-7, with 8 bases lining up with TRBD1. Germline trimming cut 7 bases from V and 3 bases from J; bases unmatched to any gene: 14. The germline CDR1 and CDR2 sequences are MNHEY and SMNVEV (reference sequence). The CDR3 runs 16 residues. CDR3 sequence reads: CASTELPGQAVYEQYF. The CDR3 nucleotides are TGTGCCAGCACCGAGCTACCGGGACAGGCTGTCTACGAGCAGTACTTC.

The gene calls are TRBV28 and TRBJ2-1, with TRBD1 matching over 10 bases. Germline trimming cut 4 bases from V and 6 bases from J; bases unmatched to any gene: 3. This CDR3 region has 14 residues. The germline V gene encodes CDR1 MDHEN and CDR2 SYDVKM. This chain's CDR3 is CASSSWTGGNEQFF. CDR3 DNA sequence: TGTGCCAGCAGTTCCTGGACAGGGGGCAATGAGCAGTTCTTC.

The rearrangement links TRBV7-9 to TRBJ2-1, with a tentative D call TRBD1 (5 bases). With 5 bases removed from V and 9 bases from J, the gap between germline ends came to 14 bases. From germline, CDR1 is SEHNR and CDR2 FQNEAQ (reference sequence). The CDR3 sequence is 13 residues long. CDR3 DNA sequence: TGTGCCAGCAGCGCGGACATTTACCCTGAGCAGTTCTTC. Amino acids: CASSADIYPEQFF.

The V and J genes are TRBV28 and TRBJ1-1; D call uncertain. CDR3 size: 17 residues. Germline CDR1 is MDHEN and CDR2 is SYDVKM. V lost 4 bases and J lost 3, with 21 bases in between. The CDR3: CASSWPRYTPRDTEAFF. In DNA form, the CDR3 reads TGTGCCAGCAGTTGGCCGCGATATACCCCTCGGGACACTGAAGCTTTCTTT.

In its sample, this clonotype was seen many times. The chain links TRBV28 to TRBJ1-3; D gene uncertain. Per the germline V gene, CDR1 is MDHEN and CDR2 is SYDVKM. CDR3 length: 11 residues. Between the trimmed V and J ends, which lost 6 bases and 4 bases, there was a span of 4 bases. The CDR3 region is CASSLGNTIYF. CDR3 coding DNA: TGTGCCAGCAGCCTCGGAAACACCATATATTTT.

This chain connects TRBV3-1 to TRBJ2-1; D might be TRBD2 (5 bases). The CDR3 has 15 amino acids. The V end lost 3 bases, the J end lost 8 bases, and 17 bases lay between the germline ends. Per germline, CDR1 LGHDT and CDR2 YNNKEL (reference sequence). CDR3 coding DNA: TGTGCCAGCAGCCAGTTACGGGATCTCCGCTATGAGCAGTTCTTC. Encoded protein: CASSQLRDLRYEQFF.